These 8 T cell receptor beta chains share one sample of origin, sequenced in a study of CD8+ T cells in alopecia areata. Extracted from the samples, RNA was reverse transcribed into cDNA to serve as the sequencing template. TCRdb's copy holds only in-frame clones and misses some; the assay was immunoSEQ multiplex PCR. The sample has about 120,000 clones; over 60% are singletons. Treatment in this sample: oral pan-JAK inhibitor, 5-10 mg twice daily. The material was CD4+ T cells sorted from blood, obtained at week 4, from a patient treated with tofacitinib. These receptors all come from a human donor with alopecia areata.

This clone was detected only a few times. The V call is TRBV30, the J call TRBJ2-3, with 10 bases matching TRBD2. This CDR3 is built from 14 residues. Germline CDR1 is GTSNPN and CDR2 is SVGIG (reference sequence). V was clipped by 6 bases and J by 5 bases; unmatched bases: 8. The CDR3 coding sequence is TGTGCCTGCGCCCCCAGCGGGGGGGGAGATACGCAGTATTTT. It is translated as CACAPSGGGDTQYF.

The chain combines TRBV5-1 with TRBJ2-7; the match to TRBD2 covers 10 bases. Germline CDR1 reads SGHRS; CDR2 reads YFSETQ. This CDR3 spans 16 amino acids. V was pared by 3 bases and J by 2 bases, with 8 bases of the junction left unmatched. The CDR3 nucleotides read TGCGCCAGCAGCTGGGAACCGGGACTAGCGACCTACGAGCAGTACTTC. This gives the protein CASSWEPGLATYEQYF. Based on the CDR3 plus reference TRBV5-1 and TRBJ2-7, the full variable domain is KAGVTQTPRYLIKTRGQQVTLSCSPISGHRSVSWYQQTPGQGLQFLFEYFSETQRNKGNFPGRFSGRQFSNSRSEMNVSTLELGDSALYLCASSWEPGLATYEQYFGPGTRLTVT.

In its sample, this clone was seen once. The CDR3 loop is CATNRDRAGELFF. The CDR3 DNA sequence: TGTGCCACAAACCGGGACAGGGCCGGGGAGCTGTTTTTT. V gene TRBV15 combines with J gene TRBJ2-2; 9 nucleotides align to TRBD1. V was pared by 9 bases and J by 6 bases, with 5 bases of the junction left unmatched. This CDR3 region has 13 residues. The germline V gene encodes CDR1 LNHNV and CDR2 YYDKDF (reference sequence). Full variable domain (missing parts from reference TRBV15 and TRBJ2-2): DAMVIQNPRYQVTQFGKPVTLSCSQTLNHNVMYWYQQKSSQAPKLLFHYYDKDFNNEADTPDNFQSRRPNTSFCFLDIRSPGLGDTAMYLCATNRDRAGELFFGEGSRLTVL.

This clone was counted a single time. The rearrangement links TRBV4-3 to TRBJ2-7; D might be TRBD2 (7 bases). The CDR3 extends over 16 amino acids. Germline-derived CDR1 and CDR2 are LGHNA and YSLEER. V gave up 5 bases and J gave up 2 bases, with 19 bases separating them. The CDR3 sequence is CASSSAGEGVPYEQYF. The CDR3, as DNA: TGCGCCAGCAGCTCGGCAGGGGAGGGAGTTCCCTACGAGCAGTACTTC.

In its sample, this clone was seen once. This sequence joins TRBV5-4 and TRBJ1-5; D is unresolved. The ends were cut back, 4 bases at V and 3 bases at J, with 11 bases in the middle. The CDR3 has 14 amino acids. Germline lookup yields CDR1 SGHNT and CDR2 YYREEE (reference sequence). Here the CDR3 DNA reads TGTGCCAGCAGCCCGGAGGGCTCCAATCAGCCCCAGCATTTT. As protein: CASSPEGSNQPQHF.

The DNA for the CDR3 is TGTGCCAGCAGCTTCGGTGGGCCGTCGTACACAGATACGCAGTATTTT. It encodes CASSFGGPSYTDTQYF. V is TRBV7-3 and J is TRBJ2-3, with D unclear. This CDR3 region has 16 residues. With 3 bases removed from V and 2 bases from J, the gap between germline ends came to 15 bases. The germline V gene has CDR1 SGHTA and CDR2 FQGTGA.

The rearrangement links TRBV7-3 to TRBJ2-5, with unresolved D. Trimming pared 1 base from V and 2 bases from J, leaving 5 bases between. Germline CDR1 SGHTA, CDR2 FQGTGA. The CDR3 has 13 residues. The CDR3 sequence is CASSLSSQETQYF. The CDR3 DNA follows: TGTGCCAGCAGCTTAAGTTCACAAGAGACCCAGTACTTC.

This clone was seen a handful of times. V is TRBV7-9 and J is TRBJ2-2; D is unclear. Per germline, CDR1 SEHNR and CDR2 FQNEAQ (reference sequence). V gave up 2 bases and J gave up 1 base, with 8 bases separating them. CDR3 length: 15 amino acids. The CDR3 DNA is TGTGCCAGCAGCTTAACTATGAGGAACACCGGGGAGCTGTTTTTT. This translates into CASSLTMRNTGELFF.